These 21 T cell receptor beta chains share one sample of origin, sequenced in a study of CD8+ T cells in alopecia areata. The authors extracted RNA and reverse transcribed it into cDNA as the sequencing template. Data came from immunoSEQ multiplex PCR; TCRdb stores just in-frame clones and leaves some out. The table has approximately 220,000 clones, 35% to 45% seen once. This sample's treatment: oral pan-JAK inhibitor, 5-10 mg twice daily. The input for sequencing was CD4+ T cells sorted from blood, taken at approximately week 34, from a patient treated with tofacitinib. These receptors originate from a human donor with alopecia areata.

The rearrangement links TRBV27 to TRBJ2-2, with TRBD2 as a possible D gene (6 bases). The V end was cut by 3 bases, the J end by 4 bases, with 15 bases between. This CDR3 has 16 residues. Germline assignment: CDR1 MNHEY and CDR2 SMNVEV (reference sequence). For the CDR3, the DNA is TGTGCCAGCAGTTTTTCTTTGGGAGGAACCACCGGGGAGCTGTTTTTT. Encoded protein: CASSFSLGGTTGELFF.

The chain is built from TRBV30 and TRBJ1-4, with no clear D. Trimming took off 2 bases at V and 0 bases at J, with 7 bases between the two ends. The CDR3 sequence is 14 residues long. Germline-derived CDR1 and CDR2 are GTSNPN and SVGIG (reference sequence). The CDR3 DNA reads as TGTGCCTGGAGTCGGGGAACAACTAATGAAAAACTGTTTTTT. Protein product: CAWSRGTTNEKLFF.

This clone was recorded a few times. The chain recombines TRBV29-1 with TRBJ2-5, with TRBD1 matching over 8 bases. There are 13 residues in the CDR3. Germline CDR1 reads SQVTM; CDR2 reads ANQGSEA. Trimming cost V 4 bases and J 3 bases; bases outside gene matches: 4. This CDR3 reads CSVVLQGEETQYF. DNA for the CDR3: TGCAGCGTTGTCCTACAGGGGGAAGAGACCCAGTACTTC.

V gene TRBV30 combines with J gene TRBJ2-1; D gene ambiguous. The ends were cut back, 1 base at V and 0 bases at J, with 13 bases in the middle. Germline CDR1 reads GTSNPN; CDR2 reads SVGIG (reference sequence). This CDR3 is built from 16 residues. The CDR3 here is CAWSGVDGNSYNEQFF. The CDR3 region has the DNA TGTGCCTGGAGTGGGGTGGATGGGAACTCCTACAATGAGCAGTTCTTC.

This clone was recorded a few times. V is TRBV29-1 and J is TRBJ1-1, with D possibly matching TRBD1 (5 bases). Germline CDR1 and CDR2: SQVTM and ANQGSEA. The CDR3 consists of 12 residues. V was clipped by 4 bases and J by 3 bases, with 9 bases between them. The CDR3 DNA is TGCAGCGTTGGGGGGTCGTACACTGAAGCTTTCTTT. Protein: CSVGGSYTEAFF. Full variable domain (remainder filled in from reference TRBV29-1 and TRBJ1-1): SAVISQKPSRDICQRGTSLTIQCQVDSQVTMMFWYRQQPGQSLTLIATANQGSEATYESGFVIDKFPISRPNLTFSTLTVSNMSPEDSSIYLCSVGGSYTEAFFGQGTRLTVV.

The chain carries TRBV5-1 and TRBJ2-7; TRBD1 aligns across 8 bases. With 0 bases clipped from V and 0 bases from J, the junction kept 2 bases outside the gene matches. Per germline, CDR1 SGHRS and CDR2 YFSETQ. The CDR3 totals 15 residues. The CDR3 region is CASSLAGTGSYEQYF. The CDR3 coding sequence is TGCGCCAGCAGCTTGGCCGGGACAGGCTCCTACGAGCAGTACTTC. The full variable domain, in which reference TRBV5-1 and TRBJ2-7 provide the parts outside the CDR3, is KAGVTQTPRYLIKTRGQQVTLSCSPISGHRSVSWYQQTPGQGLQFLFEYFSETQRNKGNFPGRFSGRQFSNSRSEMNVSTLELGDSALYLCASSLAGTGSYEQYFGPGTRLTVT.

This chain links TRBV7-6 with TRBJ2-7, with unresolved D. V was shortened by 0 bases and J by 2 bases, with 8 bases between the two germline ends. Looked up from germline, CDR1 is SGHVS and CDR2 is FNYEAQ. CDR3 length: 14 residues. As DNA, the CDR3 is TGTGCCAGCAGCTTAGCTGTGGGCCCCTACGAGCAGTACTTC. It specifies CASSLAVGPYEQYF. Using reference TRBV7-6 and TRBJ2-7 for the parts outside the CDR3, the full variable domain is GAGVSQSPRYKVTKRGQDVALRCDPISGHVSLYWYRQALGQGPEFLTYFNYEAQQDKSGLPNDRFSAERPEGSISTLTIQRTEQRDSAMYRCASSLAVGPYEQYFGPGTRLTVT.

Concerning this clone: The CDR3 end shows no conserved phenylalanine or tryptophan, and so a read error is likely. The CDR3 loop reads CASSLTGNGYTL. CDR3 sequence (DNA): TGTGCCAGCAGTCTCACAGGGAATGGCTACACCCTC. V gene TRBV27 combines with J gene TRBJ1-2; D perhaps matches TRBD1 (6 bases). There are 12 residues in the CDR3. Germline CDR1 MNHEY, CDR2 SMNVEV (reference sequence). V was shortened by 5 bases and J by 6 bases, with 10 bases between the two germline ends.

V is TRBV5-1 and J is TRBJ1-4; possible D gene TRBD1, 6 bases. Germline CDR1 reads SGHRS; CDR2 reads YFSETQ. The CDR3 spans 16 residues. V was pared by 3 bases and J by 5 bases, with 17 bases between. DNA of the CDR3: TGCGCCAGCAGCTCCGGACAGAGTAAGATAAATGAAAAACTGTTTTTT. Amino acids: CASSSGQSKINEKLFF.

The chain joins TRBV11-2 to TRBJ2-1, with no clear D. V was clipped by 1 base and J by 8 bases, with 9 bases between them. The CDR3 consists of 13 residues. The germline V gene encodes CDR1 SGHAT and CDR2 FQNNGV. CDR3 region: CASSLGEMDEQFF. As DNA, the CDR3 is TGTGCCAGCAGCTTAGGCGAAATGGATGAGCAGTTCTTC.

This clone was seen a few times. V is TRBV20-1 and J is TRBJ2-5; 7 bases map to TRBD2. The CDR3 runs to 11 residues. Unmatched junction bases numbered 3, after V lost 6 bases and J lost 5 bases. CDR1 is DFQATT, CDR2 SNEGSKA, per germline (reference sequence). CDR3 loop: CSAVRGETQYF. The DNA for the CDR3 is TGCAGTGCCGTGCGGGGGGAGACCCAGTACTTC.

V and J are TRBV10-3 and TRBJ1-2; a possible D gene is TRBD1 (6 bases). This CDR3 is built from 15 residues. Germline V gene data show CDR1 as ENHRY and CDR2 as SYGVKD. Trimming took 2 bases from V and 1 from J, leaving 11 bases between them. The CDR3 sequence is CAISEPDSINYGYTF. The CDR3 nucleotides are TGTGCCATCAGTGAGCCGGACAGCATTAACTATGGCTACACCTTC.

This clone was counted between two and nine times. This sequence joins TRBV5-1 and TRBJ2-7; D is perhaps TRBD1 or TRBD2 (5 bases each). The CDR3 is 14 amino acids. V lost 4 bases, J lost 7 bases, and 18 bases lay in between. CDR1 is SGHRS and CDR2 is YFSETQ in the germline V gene. In nucleotides, the CDR3 is TGCGCCAGCAGCCCTACCGGGACCCTGAGGGAGCAGTACTTC. Its protein is CASSPTGTLREQYF.

This clone was observed a handful of times. The chain employs TRBV13 and TRBJ2-2; D gene ambiguous. With 5 bases removed from V and 6 bases from J, the gap between germline ends came to 19 bases. This CDR3 is built from 16 residues. CDR1 is PRHDT and CDR2 is FYEKMQ in the germline V gene (reference sequence). CDR3 coding DNA: TGTGCCAGCAGCCGCGGTCCCTCCAAAACGGCCGGGGAGCTGTTTTTT. It encodes CASSRGPSKTAGELFF.

This clone has a handful of counts. CDR3 coding DNA: TGCGCCAGCAGCTTGCTTGCAGGGGCGATAACTGGGGCCAACGTCCTGACTTTC. It translates to CASSLLAGAITGANVLTF. The chain has TRBV5-1 and TRBJ2-6, with a tentative D call TRBD1 (6 bases). CDR1 SGHRS and CDR2 YFSETQ come from the germline V gene. The CDR3 is 18 amino acids. Trimming took 1 base from V and 2 from J, leaving 16 bases between them.

Turning to this clone: The sample holds other DNA sequences that translate to the same CDR3. The chain carries TRBV6-5 and TRBJ2-7, with unresolved D. CDR1 and CDR2 from the germline V gene are MNHEY and SVGAGI. The CDR3 has 12 amino acids. Trimming pared 4 bases from V and 0 bases from J, leaving 4 bases between. As DNA, the CDR3 is TGTGCCAGCAGTTCAGTCTCCTACGAGCAGTACTTC. It is translated as CASSSVSYEQYF.

This clone has just one count. The J gene is TRBJ2-4, the V gene TRBV7-8; D tentatively fits TRBD1 or TRBD2 (6 bases each). CDR1 and CDR2 from the germline V gene are SGHVS and FQNEAQ. V gave up 4 bases and J gave up 2 bases, with 21 bases separating them. The CDR3 totals 18 residues. The CDR3 nucleotides are TGTGCCAGCAGCTCCGGGGCTAGGAGGGGGAGGACCAAAAACATTCAGTACTTC. Protein sequence: CASSSGARRGRTKNIQYF.

This clone was picked up many times. The rearrangement uses TRBV11-2 and TRBJ1-1; D remains unclear. Deletions cut 5 bases from V and 0 bases from J, with 19 bases between. The CDR3 contains 17 residues. The germline gives CDR1 SGHAT, CDR2 FQNNGV. The CDR3 sequence is CASSQPSSTGMNTEAFF. In nucleotides, the CDR3 is TGTGCCAGCAGCCAACCTTCGTCGACGGGCATGAACACTGAAGCTTTCTTT.

This chain links TRBV25-1 with TRBJ1-1; 7 bases map to TRBD1. The germline V gene has CDR1 MGHDK and CDR2 SYGVNS. Germline trimming cut 1 base from V and 8 bases from J; bases unmatched to any gene: 13. The CDR3 totals 16 residues. This CDR3 is CASSESLGAGGLEAFF. CDR3 sequence (DNA): TGTGCCAGCAGTGAATCTTTAGGGGCAGGGGGACTGGAAGCTTTCTTT.

The J gene is TRBJ2-3, the V gene TRBV4-1; 7 bases map to TRBD2. Germline lookup yields CDR1 MGHRA and CDR2 YSYEKL. The V gene end was trimmed by 7 bases and the J gene end by 2 bases; junction bases not matched to a gene: 6. The CDR3 is 14 amino acids. CDR3 amino acids: CASKRDITTDTQYF. Written as DNA, the CDR3 is TGCGCCAGCAAGCGGGATATCACCACAGATACGCAGTATTTT.

The gene calls are TRBV2 and TRBJ2-2, with TRBD1 matching 7 bases. Germline lookup yields CDR1 SNHLY and CDR2 FYNNEI. The junction had 4 bases not matched to a gene; V was cut back by 0 bases and J by 6 bases. The CDR3 is 15 residues long. This chain's CDR3 is CASSEALQGAGELFF. Here the CDR3 DNA reads TGTGCCAGCAGTGAAGCGCTTCAGGGGGCCGGGGAGCTGTTTTTT.